This T cell receptor beta chain derives from a study of blood T cell repertoires in COVID-19. Study as a whole: The United States, Italy and Spain supplied acute and convalescent COVID-19 samples.

Original processing notes: Reference gene primer amplification gave estimated nucleated cell counts. TCRdb keeps only in-frame clones here, not all; method: immunoSEQ multiplex PCR. From that table come the V and J calls and clone size; the DNA was used to work out D and trimming. The repertoire consists of roughly 290,000 clones, with roughly 89% occurring once and the leading ten covering approximately 5.7%. Individuals aged roughly 18 to 95 years were recruited from 24 US areas. Clinical histories supplied by participants themselves formed the basis of cohort assignment. V was clipped by 4 bases and J by 4 bases; unmatched bases: 11. CDR1 is LGHNA and CDR2 is YNFKEQ in the germline V gene. There are 16 residues in the CDR3.

V usage is TRBV4-2 and J usage is TRBJ2-5; 8 bases agree with TRBD1. This clonotype was obtained from a middle-aged woman who had recovered from COVID-19. Specimen: PBMCs or T cells enriched from blood (not recorded which). The CDR3 region is CASSRDRTRGGETQYF. CDR3 DNA: TGTGCCAGCAGCCGGGACAGGACACGAGGGGGAGAGACCCAGTACTTC.